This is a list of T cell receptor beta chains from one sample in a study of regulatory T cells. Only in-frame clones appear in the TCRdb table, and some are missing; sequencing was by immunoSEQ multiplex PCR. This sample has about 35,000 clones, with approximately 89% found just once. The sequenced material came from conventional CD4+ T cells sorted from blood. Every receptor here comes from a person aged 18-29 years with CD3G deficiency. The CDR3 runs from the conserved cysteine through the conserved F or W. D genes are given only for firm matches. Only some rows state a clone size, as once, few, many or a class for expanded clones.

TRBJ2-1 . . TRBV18 TGTGCCAGCTCACCCACCCGCGGTATAACGACCTACAATGAGCAGTTCTTC CASSPTRGITTYNEQFF
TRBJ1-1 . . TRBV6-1 TGTGCCAGCAGTGTTCGCGGGACCTCGAAGACTGAAGCTTTCTTT CASSVRGTSKTEAFF
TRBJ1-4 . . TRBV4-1 TGCGCCAGCAGCCAGGGGGAACAGGCCTTTAATGAAAAACTGTTTTTT CASSQGEQAFNEKLFF
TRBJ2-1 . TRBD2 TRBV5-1 TGCGCCAGCAGCTCCTCTAGCGGGAGAGGGGCAATCAATGAGCAGTTCTTC CASSSSSGRGAINEQFF
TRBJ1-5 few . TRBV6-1 TGTGCCAGCAGTGAAGCAGGGCAGGGCTATCAGCCCCAGCATTTT CASSEAGQGYQPQHF
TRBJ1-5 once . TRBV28 TGTGCCAGCAGTTTATACCCAAATCAGGGAGGCAATCAGCCCCAGCATTTT CASSLYPNQGGNQPQHF
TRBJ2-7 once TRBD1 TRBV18 TGTGCCAGCTCACCAACCGGACAGGGGTTCCACGAGCAGTACTTC CASSPTGQGFHEQYF
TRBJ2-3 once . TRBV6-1 TGTGCCAGCAGTGAGCAAGGACTAGATACGCAGTATTTT CASSEQGLDTQYF
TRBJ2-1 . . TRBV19 TGTGCCAGTAGTCTGAAGACAGGAAACGGCTACAATGAGCAGTTCTTC CASSLKTGNGYNEQFF
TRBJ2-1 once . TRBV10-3 TGTGCCATCAGTGATCGGCGTGACTACAATGAGCAGTTCTTC CAISDRRDYNEQFF
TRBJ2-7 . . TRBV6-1 TGTGCCAGCAGTGAAGTCCCTGAGGGGGAGCAGTACTTC CASSEVPEGEQYF
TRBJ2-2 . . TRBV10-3 TGTGCCATCGGTGCGGGAACCGGGGAGCTGTTTTTT CAIGAGTGELFF
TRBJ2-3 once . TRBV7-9 TGTGCCAGCAGCTTAAGCAGGGGCACAGATACGCAGTATTTT CASSLSRGTDTQYF
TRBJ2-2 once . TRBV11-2 TGTGCCAGCAGCTTATTTACCAGCGGGAACACCGGGGAGCTGTTTTTT CASSLFTSGNTGELFF
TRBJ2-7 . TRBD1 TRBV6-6 TGTGCCAGCAGTTTACAGGGGCTGGGGGAGCAGTACTTC CASSLQGLGEQYF
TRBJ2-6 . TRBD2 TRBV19 TGTGCCAGTAGTATAAGCGGGAGAGGAGGCTACCCTGGGGCCAACGTCCTGACTTTC CASSISGRGGYPGANVLTF
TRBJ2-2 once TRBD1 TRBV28 TGTGCCAGCAGTTTGGGGGGACAGGGCACCGCCGGGGAGCTGTTTTTT CASSLGGQGTAGELFF
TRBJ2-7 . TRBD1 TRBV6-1 TGTGCCAGCAGTGAACCGTTTGACAGGGGCTGGAGAAACGAGCAGTACTTC CASSEPFDRGWRNEQYF
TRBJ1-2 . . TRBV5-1 TGCGCCAGCAGCGCATCCGGGACGCCATACGATGGCTACACCTTC CASSASGTPYDGYTF
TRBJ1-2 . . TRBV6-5 TGTGCCAGCAGTCGGCCCCAAAAGGGAAACTATGGCTACACCTTC CASSRPQKGNYGYTF
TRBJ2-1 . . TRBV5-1 TGCGCCAGCAGCTTGGGTGTCAGTAGCTCCTACAATGAGCAGTTCTTC CASSLGVSSSYNEQFF
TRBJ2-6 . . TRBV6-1 TGTGCCAGCAGTGGGGGCGGGACTCTCTCTGGGGCCAACGTCCTGACTTTC CASSGGGTLSGANVLTF
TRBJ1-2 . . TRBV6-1 TGTGCCAGCGCGGTAAAGACTTTTTATGGCTACACCTTC CASAVKTFYGYTF
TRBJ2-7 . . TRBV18 TGTGCCAGCTCACCGGACAGTTACGAGCAGTACTTC CASSPDSYEQYF
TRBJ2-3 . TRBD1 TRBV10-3 TGTGCCATCAGTCGGACAGGGTCGGGGGATACGCAGTATTTT CAISRTGSGDTQYF
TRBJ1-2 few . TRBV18 TGTGCCAGCTCATCAACCCCAACGGCCCCGCGTAACTACTATGGCTACACCTTC CASSSTPTAPRNYYGYTF
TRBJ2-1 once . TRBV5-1 TGCGCCAGCAGCTGGACAAGGCCGGCAGATGAGCAGTTCTTC CASSWTRPADEQFF
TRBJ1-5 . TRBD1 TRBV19 TGTGCCAGTAGCCGTTCCGGACAGGGGGCGTATCAGCCCCAGCATTTT CASSRSGQGAYQPQHF
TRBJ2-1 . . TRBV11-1 TGTGCCAGCAGCTTAGGTCGGGACTTCGTAGGCGGTGAGCAGTTCTTC CASSLGRDFVGGEQFF
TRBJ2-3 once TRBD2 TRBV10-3 TGTGCCATCAGTGGGACTAGCGTTACAGATACGCAGTATTTT CAISGTSVTDTQYF
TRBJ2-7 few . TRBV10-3 TGTGCCACGTCACAGGGATACGAGCAGTACTTC CATSQGYEQYF
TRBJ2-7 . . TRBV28 TGTGCCAGCGCTAGCCGGCAGCCCCCCTACGAGCAGTACTTC CASASRQPPYEQYF
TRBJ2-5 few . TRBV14 TGTGCCAGCAGCCAAGGCAAAGAGACCCAGTACTTC CASSQGKETQYF
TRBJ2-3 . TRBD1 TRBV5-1 TGCGCCAGCAGCTCTGGACAGGGAGGCGGAGATACGCAGTATTTT CASSSGQGGGDTQYF
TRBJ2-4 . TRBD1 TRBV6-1 TGTGCCAGCAGTGAAGCGGACAGGGGGCACATTCAGTACTTC CASSEADRGHIQYF
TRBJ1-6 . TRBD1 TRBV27 TGTGCCAGCCGGAGGGGACAGACTCTGGATTCACCCCTCCACTTT CASRRGQTLDSPLHF
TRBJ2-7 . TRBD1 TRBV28 TGTGCCAGCCGGACAGGGGATCTCGAGCAGTACTTC CASRTGDLEQYF
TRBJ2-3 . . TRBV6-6 TGTGCCAGCAGTCAAAGGGATACGCAGTATTTT CASSQRDTQYF
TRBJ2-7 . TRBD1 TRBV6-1 TGTGCCAGCAGGAGGACAGGGGGCATCGGCGAGCAGTACTTC CASRRTGGIGEQYF
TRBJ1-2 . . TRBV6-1 TGTGCCAGCAGTGTTAAGGGATCGAATGGCTACACCTTC CASSVKGSNGYTF
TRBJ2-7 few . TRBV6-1 TGTGCCAGCAGTGAACTCGGGGTGGGCGAGCAGTACTTC CASSELGVGEQYF
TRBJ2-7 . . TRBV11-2 TGTGCCAGCATCCAGGGCCACTTC CASIQGHF
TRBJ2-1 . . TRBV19 TGTGCCAGTAGTATAGTGAGGGGTGAGCAGTTCTTC CASSIVRGEQFF
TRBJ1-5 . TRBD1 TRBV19 TGTGCCAGTAGTACTGGCGACAGGGGTTATAATCAGCCCCAGCATTTT CASSTGDRGYNQPQHF
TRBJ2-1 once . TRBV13 TGTGCCAGCTCTCAGGGCAATGAGCAGTTCTTC CASSQGNEQFF
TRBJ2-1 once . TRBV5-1 TGCGCCAGCACACCAAACCAGTTCTCCTACAATGAGCAGTTCTTC CASTPNQFSYNEQFF
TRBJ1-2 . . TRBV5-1 TGCGCCAGCAGCTTCGATGGCAGGGCGGATGGCTACACCTTC CASSFDGRADGYTF
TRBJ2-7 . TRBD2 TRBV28 TGTGCCAGCAGCCCGACGACCCCGGCGGGGAGGGACGAGCAGTACTTC CASSPTTPAGRDEQYF
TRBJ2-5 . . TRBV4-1 TGCGCCAGCAGCGGACGGGAACAAGAGACCCAGTACTTC CASSGREQETQYF
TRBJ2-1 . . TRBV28 TGTGCCAGCAGTTCCTACAATGAGCAGTTCTTC CASSSYNEQFF
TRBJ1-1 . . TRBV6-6 TGTGCCAGCAGTCTCAGGGCGAGTAGCACTGAAGCTTTCTTT CASSLRASSTEAFF
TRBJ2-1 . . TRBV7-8 TGTGCCAGCAGCCCCTCGGGGGTCGGGGAGCAGTTCTTC CASSPSGVGEQFF